This T cell receptor (beta chain) came from a study of CD8+ T cells in alopecia areata. RNA was isolated and reverse transcribed to cDNA, the sequencing template. Using immunoSEQ multiplex PCR, the repertoire was profiled, and TCRdb retains in-frame clones only, with some absent. The table has approximately 89,000 clones, roughly 47% seen once. This CDR3 has 15 amino acids. Germline loops: CDR1 SGDLS, CDR2 YYNGEE. The V segment lost 5 bases and the J segment 4 bases; nucleotides outside the gene matches: 8. Regarding the study as a whole: In lesional scalp, particularly from alopecia totalis/universalis, clonality was higher than in normal scalp.

With regard to this clone: Its target is unknown.

In alopecia areata patients, both lesional scalp punch biopsies and peripheral blood were collected. The sequencing input was NKG2D-high CD8+ T cells sorted from blood. This TCR came from a human donor with alopecia areata. The chain uses TRBV9 and TRBJ2-2; 7 bases align to TRBD2. CDR3 region: CASRSAGEGTGELFF. DNA for the CDR3: TGTGCCAGCAGATCGGCGGGAGAGGGCACCGGGGAGCTGTTTTTT.